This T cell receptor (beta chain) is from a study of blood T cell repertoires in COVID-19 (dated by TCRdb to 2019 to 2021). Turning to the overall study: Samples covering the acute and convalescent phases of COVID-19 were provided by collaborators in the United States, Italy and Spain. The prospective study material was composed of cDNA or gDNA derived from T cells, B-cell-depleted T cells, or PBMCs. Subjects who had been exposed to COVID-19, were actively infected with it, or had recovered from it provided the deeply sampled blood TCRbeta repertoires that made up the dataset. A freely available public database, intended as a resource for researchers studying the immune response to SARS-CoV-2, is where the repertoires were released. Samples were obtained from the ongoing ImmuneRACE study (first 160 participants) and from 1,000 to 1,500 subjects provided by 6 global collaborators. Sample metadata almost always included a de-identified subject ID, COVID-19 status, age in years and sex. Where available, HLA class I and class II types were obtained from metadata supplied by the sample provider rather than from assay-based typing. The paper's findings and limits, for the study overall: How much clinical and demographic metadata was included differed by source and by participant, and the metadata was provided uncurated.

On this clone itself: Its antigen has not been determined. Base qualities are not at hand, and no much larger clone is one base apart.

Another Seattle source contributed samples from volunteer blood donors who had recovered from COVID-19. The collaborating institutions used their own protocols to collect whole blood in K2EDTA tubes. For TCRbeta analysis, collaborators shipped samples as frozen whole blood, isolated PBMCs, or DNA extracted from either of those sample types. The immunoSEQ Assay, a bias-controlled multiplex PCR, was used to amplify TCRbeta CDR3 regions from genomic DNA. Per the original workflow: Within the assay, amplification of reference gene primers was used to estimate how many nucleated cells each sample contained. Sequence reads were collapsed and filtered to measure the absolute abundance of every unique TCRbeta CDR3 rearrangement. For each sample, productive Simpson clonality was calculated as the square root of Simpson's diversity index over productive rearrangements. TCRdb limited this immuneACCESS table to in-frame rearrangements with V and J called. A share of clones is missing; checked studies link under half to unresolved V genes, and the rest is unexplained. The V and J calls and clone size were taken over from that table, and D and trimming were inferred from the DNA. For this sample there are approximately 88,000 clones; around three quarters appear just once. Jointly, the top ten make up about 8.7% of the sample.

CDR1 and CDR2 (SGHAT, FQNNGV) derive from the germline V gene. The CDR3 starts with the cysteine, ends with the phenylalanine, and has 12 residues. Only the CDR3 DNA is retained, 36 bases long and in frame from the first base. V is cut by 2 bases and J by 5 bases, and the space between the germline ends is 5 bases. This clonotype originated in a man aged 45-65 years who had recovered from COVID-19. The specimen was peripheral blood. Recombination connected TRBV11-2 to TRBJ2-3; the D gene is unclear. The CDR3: CASSLLVDTQYF. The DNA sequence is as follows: TGTGCCAGCAGCTTACTCGTAGATACGCAGTATTTT.